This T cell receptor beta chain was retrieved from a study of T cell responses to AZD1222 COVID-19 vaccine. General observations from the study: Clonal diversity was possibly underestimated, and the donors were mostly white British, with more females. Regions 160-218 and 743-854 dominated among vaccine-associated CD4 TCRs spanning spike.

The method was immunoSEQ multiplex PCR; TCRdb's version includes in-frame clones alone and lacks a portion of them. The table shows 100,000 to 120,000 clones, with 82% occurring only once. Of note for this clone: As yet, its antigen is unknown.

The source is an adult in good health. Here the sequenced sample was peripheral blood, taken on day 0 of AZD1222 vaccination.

The CDR3 reads CASSESGRVNYGYTF. CDR3 DNA: TGTGCCAGCAGTGAAAGTGGAAGGGTGAACTATGGCTACACCTTC. The chain carries TRBV6-1 and TRBJ1-2; D call uncertain. CDR3 length: 15 residues. Trimming pared 2 bases from V and 2 bases from J, leaving 12 bases between. Germline loops: CDR1 MNHNS, CDR2 SASEGT.